This note documents a single T cell receptor (beta chain) sequence. Here immunoSEQ multiplex PCR was the method, and the copy in TCRdb shows in-frame clones only, minus some. Of about 210,000 clones detected, roughly 75% appear once; the ten largest clones hold around 7.3%. The entry originates in a study of blood T cell repertoires in COVID-19. As for the study in general: Sample material is recorded as cDNA or gDNA derived from T cells, B-cell-depleted T cells, or PBMCs.

Per germline, CDR1 SEHNR and CDR2 FQNEAQ (reference sequence). The V segment lost 10 bases and the J segment 8 bases; nucleotides outside the gene matches: 16. The CDR3 runs to 14 residues. This TCR came from a woman in her 70s with acute or convalescent COVID-19. The rearrangement joins TRBV7-9 to TRBJ2-5, with TRBD1 matching 7 bases. Sample: peripheral blood. The CDR3 region has the DNA TGTGCCACCCAGCTTCGGGACAGAGACAGAACCCAGTACTTC. Translation: CATQLRDRDRTQYF.